The clone carrying this T cell receptor beta chain was counted ten times or more. These data originate in a study of T cells of healthy individuals. In TCRdb, the 5' RACE reads were re-called with MiXCR into one record per CDR3 protein. The sample lists tens of thousands of distinct CDR3 sequences; around 15% were seen once. The CDR3 length is 10 residues. Trimming shortened V by 8 bases and J by 7 bases, and 7 bases separated the two germline ends. Germline V gives CDR1 SEHNR, CDR2 FQNEAQ (reference sequence). This TCR was sampled from a human donor in good health. The genes are TRBV7-9 and TRBJ2-3, with D unresolved. CDR3 residues: CASGGNTQYF. The CDR3 region has the DNA TGTGCCAGCGGTGGAAATACGCAGTATTTT.